The present TCR beta chain was sequenced within a study of shared clonotypes between healthy human individuals. Study overall: Per-donor plates numbered three CD4 naive, three CD4 memory, two CD8 naive and one CD8 memory.

This CDR3 spans 14 amino acids. V lost 7 bases to trimming and J lost 7 bases, with 17 bases between them. The germline CDR1 and CDR2 sequences are LNHDA and SQIVND (reference sequence). Study conclusions and caveats: Generally, naive subsets came out with larger estimated richness than memory subsets.

Deep was the level used in running the assay. Sequencing used immunoSEQ multiplex PCR; TCRdb keeps in-frame clones, though not all of them. The sample contains approximately 2.3 million clones, over 90% of which appear only once. This clone has just a few counts. The antigen is unknown. Sequenced material: naive CD4+ T cells from PBMCs. This sample's subset: CD45RA+ positively selected. V gene TRBV19 combines with J gene TRBJ1-5; weak D call: TRBD1 (5 bases). The TCR was taken from a man aged 18 to 29 in good health. Some clones in this sample may be carry-over from other donors' samples. CDR3 bases: TGTGCCAGTAAATCTCAGGGTATAGGGCAGCCCCAGCATTTT. Protein sequence: CASKSQGIGQPQHF.